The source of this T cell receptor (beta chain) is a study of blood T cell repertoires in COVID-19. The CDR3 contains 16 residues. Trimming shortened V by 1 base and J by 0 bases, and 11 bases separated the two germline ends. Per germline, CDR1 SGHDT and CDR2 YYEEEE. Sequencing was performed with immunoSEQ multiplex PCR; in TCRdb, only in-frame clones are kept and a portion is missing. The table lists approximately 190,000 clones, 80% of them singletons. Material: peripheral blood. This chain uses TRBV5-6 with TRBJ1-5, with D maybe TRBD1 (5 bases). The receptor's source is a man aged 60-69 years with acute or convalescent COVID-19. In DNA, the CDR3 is TGTGCCAGCAGCTTGTGGCAGGGCGGTAGCAATCAGCCCCAGCATTTT. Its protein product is CASSLWQGGSNQPQHF.